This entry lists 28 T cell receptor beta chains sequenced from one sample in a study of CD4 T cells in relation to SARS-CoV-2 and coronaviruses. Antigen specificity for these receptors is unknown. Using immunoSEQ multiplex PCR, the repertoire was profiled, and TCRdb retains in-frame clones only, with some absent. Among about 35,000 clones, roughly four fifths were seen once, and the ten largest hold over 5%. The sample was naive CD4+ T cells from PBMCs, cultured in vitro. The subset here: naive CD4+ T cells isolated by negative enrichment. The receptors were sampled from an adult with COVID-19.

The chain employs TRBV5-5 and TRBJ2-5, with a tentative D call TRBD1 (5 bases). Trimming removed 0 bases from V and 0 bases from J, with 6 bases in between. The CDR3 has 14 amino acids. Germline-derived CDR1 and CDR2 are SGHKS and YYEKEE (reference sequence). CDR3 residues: CASSLEGYQETQYF. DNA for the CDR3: TGTGCCAGCAGCTTGGAGGGGTACCAAGAGACCCAGTACTTC.

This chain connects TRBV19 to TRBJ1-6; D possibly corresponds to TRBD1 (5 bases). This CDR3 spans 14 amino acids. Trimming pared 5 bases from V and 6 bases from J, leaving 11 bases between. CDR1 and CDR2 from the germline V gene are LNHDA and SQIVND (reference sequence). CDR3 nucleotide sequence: TGTGCCAGTAGTCAAGACAGAGTTAATTCACCCCTCCACTTT. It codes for CASSQDRVNSPLHF.

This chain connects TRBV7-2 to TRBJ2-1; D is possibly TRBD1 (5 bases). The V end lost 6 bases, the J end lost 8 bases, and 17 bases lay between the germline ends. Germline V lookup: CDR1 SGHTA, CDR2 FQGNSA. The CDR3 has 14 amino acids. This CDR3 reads CASSRARATDEQFF. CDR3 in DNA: TGTGCCAGCAGTCGCGCCAGGGCAACGGATGAGCAGTTCTTC.

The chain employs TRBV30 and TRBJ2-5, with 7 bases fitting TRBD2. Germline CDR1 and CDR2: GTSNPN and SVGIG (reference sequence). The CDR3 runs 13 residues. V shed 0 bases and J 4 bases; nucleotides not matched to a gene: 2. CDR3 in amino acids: CAWSVLARETQYF. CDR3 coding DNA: TGTGCCTGGAGTGTACTAGCGAGAGAGACCCAGTACTTC.

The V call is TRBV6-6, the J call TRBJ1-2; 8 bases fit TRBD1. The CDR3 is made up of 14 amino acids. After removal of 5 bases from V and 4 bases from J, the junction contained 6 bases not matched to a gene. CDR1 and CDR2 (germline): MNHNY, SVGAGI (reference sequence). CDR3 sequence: CASSQQGGVYGYTF. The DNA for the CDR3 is TGTGCCAGCAGTCAACAGGGGGGTGTCTATGGCTACACCTTC.

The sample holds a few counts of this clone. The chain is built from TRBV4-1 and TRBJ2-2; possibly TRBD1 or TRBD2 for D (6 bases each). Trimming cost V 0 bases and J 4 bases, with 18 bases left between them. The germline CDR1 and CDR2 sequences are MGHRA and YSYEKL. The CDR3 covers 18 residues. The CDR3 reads CASSQDRGPGVFTGELFF. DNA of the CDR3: TGCGCCAGCAGCCAAGACCGGGGGCCCGGGGTATTCACCGGGGAGCTGTTTTTT.

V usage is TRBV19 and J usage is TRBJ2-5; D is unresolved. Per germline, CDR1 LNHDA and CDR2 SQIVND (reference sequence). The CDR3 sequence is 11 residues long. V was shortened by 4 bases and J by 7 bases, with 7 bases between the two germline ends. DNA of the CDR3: TGTGCCAGTAGTAATCTGTGGACCCAGTACTTC. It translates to CASSNLWTQYF.

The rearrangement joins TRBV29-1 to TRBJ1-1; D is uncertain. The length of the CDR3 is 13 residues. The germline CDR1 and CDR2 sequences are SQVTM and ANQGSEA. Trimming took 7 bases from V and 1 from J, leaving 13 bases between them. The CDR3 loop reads CSGAPSGNTEAFF. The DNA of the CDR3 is TGCAGCGGGGCCCCCAGTGGGAACACTGAAGCTTTCTTT.

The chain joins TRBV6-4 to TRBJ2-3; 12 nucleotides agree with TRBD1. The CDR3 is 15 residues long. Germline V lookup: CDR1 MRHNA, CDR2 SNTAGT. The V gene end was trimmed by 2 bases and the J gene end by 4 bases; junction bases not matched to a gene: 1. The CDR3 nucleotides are TGTGCCAGCAGTGACGGGACAGGGGGCGCAGATACGCAGTATTTT. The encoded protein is CASSDGTGGADTQYF.

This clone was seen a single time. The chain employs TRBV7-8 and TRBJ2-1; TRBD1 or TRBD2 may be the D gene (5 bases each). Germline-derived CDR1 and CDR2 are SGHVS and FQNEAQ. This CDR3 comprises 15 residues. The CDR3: CASSFRDQSYNEQFF. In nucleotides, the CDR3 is TGTGCAAGCTCCTTTCGGGACCAGTCCTACAATGAGCAGTTCTTC.

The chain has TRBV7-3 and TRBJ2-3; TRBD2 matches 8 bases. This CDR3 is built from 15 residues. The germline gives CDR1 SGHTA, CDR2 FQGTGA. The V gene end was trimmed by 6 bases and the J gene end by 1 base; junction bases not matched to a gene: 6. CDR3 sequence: CASSLDGGGTDTQYF. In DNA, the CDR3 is TGTGCCAGCAGTCTGGACGGGGGGGGCACAGATACGCAGTATTTT.

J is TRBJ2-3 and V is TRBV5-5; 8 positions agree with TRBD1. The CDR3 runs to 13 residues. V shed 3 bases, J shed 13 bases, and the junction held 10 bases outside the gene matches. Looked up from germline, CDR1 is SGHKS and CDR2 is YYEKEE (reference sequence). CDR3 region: CASSSAVRQGKYF. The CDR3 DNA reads TGTGCCAGCAGCTCCGCCGTCAGACAGGGGAAGTATTTT.

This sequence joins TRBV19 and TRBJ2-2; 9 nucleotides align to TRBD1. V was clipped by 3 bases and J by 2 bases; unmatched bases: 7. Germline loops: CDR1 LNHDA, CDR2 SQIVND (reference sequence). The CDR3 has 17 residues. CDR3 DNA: TGTGCCAGTAGTATTTGGACAGGGGACCCCAACACCGGGGAGCTGTTTTTT. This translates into CASSIWTGDPNTGELFF.

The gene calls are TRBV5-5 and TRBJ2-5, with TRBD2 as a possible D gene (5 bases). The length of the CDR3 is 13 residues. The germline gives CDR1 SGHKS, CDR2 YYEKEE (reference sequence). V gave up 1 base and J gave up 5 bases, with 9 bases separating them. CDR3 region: CASSLRGWETQYF. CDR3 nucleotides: TGTGCCAGCAGCTTGCGAGGGTGGGAGACCCAGTACTTC.

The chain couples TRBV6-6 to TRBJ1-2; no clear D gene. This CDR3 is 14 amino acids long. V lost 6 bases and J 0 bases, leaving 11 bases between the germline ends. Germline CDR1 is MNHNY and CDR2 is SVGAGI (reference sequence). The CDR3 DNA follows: TGTGCCAGCAGGACTGGCAGCACTAACTATGGCTACACCTTC. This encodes CASRTGSTNYGYTF.

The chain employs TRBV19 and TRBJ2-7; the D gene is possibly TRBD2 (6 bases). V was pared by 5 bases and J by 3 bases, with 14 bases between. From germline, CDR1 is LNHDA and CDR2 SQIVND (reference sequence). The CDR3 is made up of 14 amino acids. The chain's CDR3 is CASSSGEEDYEQYF. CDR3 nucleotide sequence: TGTGCCAGTAGTTCCGGGGAGGAGGACTACGAGCAGTACTTC.

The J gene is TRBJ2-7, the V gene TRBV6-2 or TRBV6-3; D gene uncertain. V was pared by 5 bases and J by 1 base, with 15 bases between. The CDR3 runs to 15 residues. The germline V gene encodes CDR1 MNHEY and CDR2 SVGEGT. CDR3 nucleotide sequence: TGTGCCAGCAGTAGTGTTCGGGTCGGTTCCTACGAGCAGTACTTC. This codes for CASSSVRVGSYEQYF.

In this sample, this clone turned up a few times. The CDR3 region has the DNA TGTGCCAGCAGTTATGCAGGGTCGACTTCACCCCTCCACTTT. This sequence encodes CASSYAGSTSPLHF. The J gene is TRBJ1-6, the V gene TRBV6-6; D may be TRBD1 (5 bases). CDR1 and CDR2 from the germline V gene are MNHNY and SVGAGI (reference sequence). V gave up 3 bases and J gave up 9 bases, with 12 bases separating them. The CDR3 sequence is 14 residues long.

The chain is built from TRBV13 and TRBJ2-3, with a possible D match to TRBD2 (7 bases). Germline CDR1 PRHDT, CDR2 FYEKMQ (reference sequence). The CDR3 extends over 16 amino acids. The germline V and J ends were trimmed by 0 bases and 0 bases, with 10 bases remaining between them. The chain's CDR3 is CASSLGRGASTDTQYF. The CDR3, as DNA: TGTGCCAGCAGCTTAGGACGGGGGGCTAGCACAGATACGCAGTATTTT.

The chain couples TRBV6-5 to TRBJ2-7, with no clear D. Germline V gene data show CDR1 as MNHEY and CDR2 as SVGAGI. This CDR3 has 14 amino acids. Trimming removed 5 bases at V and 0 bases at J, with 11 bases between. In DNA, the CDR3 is TGTGCCAGCAGTACGGCCGTCTTCTCCTACGAGCAGTACTTC. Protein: CASSTAVFSYEQYF.

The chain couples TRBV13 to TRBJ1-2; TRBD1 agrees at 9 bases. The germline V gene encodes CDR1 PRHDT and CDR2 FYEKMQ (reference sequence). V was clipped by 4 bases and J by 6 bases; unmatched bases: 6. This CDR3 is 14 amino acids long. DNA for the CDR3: TGTGCCAGCAGCTGGCCGGGACAGGGAAATGGCTACACCTTC. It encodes CASSWPGQGNGYTF.

CDR3 sequence: CASSSPGQRPYEQYF. Here the CDR3 DNA reads TGTGCCAGCAGCTCTCCGGGACAGAGACCCTACGAGCAGTACTTC. The chain links TRBV5-5 to TRBJ2-7, with 7 bases identical to TRBD1. Germline V lookup: CDR1 SGHKS, CDR2 YYEKEE (reference sequence). V gave up 3 bases and J gave up 2 bases; unmatched junction bases: 8. The CDR3 has 15 amino acids.

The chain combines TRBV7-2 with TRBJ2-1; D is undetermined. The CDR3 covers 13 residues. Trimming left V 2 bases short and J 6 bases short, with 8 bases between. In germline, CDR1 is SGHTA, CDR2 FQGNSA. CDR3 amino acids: CASSLYSLNEQFF. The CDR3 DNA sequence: TGTGCCAGCAGCTTATACAGTCTCAATGAGCAGTTCTTC.

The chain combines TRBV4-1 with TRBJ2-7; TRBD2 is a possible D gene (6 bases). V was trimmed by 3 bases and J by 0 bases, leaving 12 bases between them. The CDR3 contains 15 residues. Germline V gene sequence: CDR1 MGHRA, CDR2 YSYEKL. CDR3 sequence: CASSQTRESSYEQYF. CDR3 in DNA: TGCGCCAGCAGCCAGACGCGGGAAAGCTCCTACGAGCAGTACTTC.

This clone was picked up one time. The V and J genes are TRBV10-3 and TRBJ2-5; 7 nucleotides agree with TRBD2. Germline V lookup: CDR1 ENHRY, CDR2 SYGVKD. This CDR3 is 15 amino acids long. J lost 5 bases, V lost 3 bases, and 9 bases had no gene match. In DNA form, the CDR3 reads TGTGCCATCAGTGAAAGGGGCGGGAGAGGCGAGACCCAGTACTTC. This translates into CAISERGGRGETQYF.

The CDR3 loop is CASSQAGSGGPGEQYF. CDR3 nucleotides: TGTGCCAGCAGCCAAGCGGGTAGCGGAGGACCAGGCGAGCAGTACTTC. The chain uses TRBV16 and TRBJ2-7, with D perhaps TRBD2 (6 bases). Germline CDR1 KGHSY, CDR2 FQNENV. The CDR3 has 16 residues. Trimming took off 2 bases at V and 6 bases at J, with 20 bases between the two ends.

CDR3 nucleotide sequence: TGTGCCTGGGTCGGGGATGAAAAACTGTTTTTT. It encodes CAWVGDEKLFF. J is TRBJ1-4 and V is TRBV30, with D unresolved. V lost 5 bases to trimming and J lost 6 bases, with 7 bases between them. Germline V gene lookup returns CDR1 GTSNPN and CDR2 SVGIG (reference sequence). CDR3 length: 11 amino acids.

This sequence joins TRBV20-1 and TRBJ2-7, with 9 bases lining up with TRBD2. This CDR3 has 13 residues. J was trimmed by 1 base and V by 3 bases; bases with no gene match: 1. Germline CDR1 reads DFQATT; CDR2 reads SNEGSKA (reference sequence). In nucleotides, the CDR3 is TGCAGTGCTAGTAGCGGGAGTTCCTACGAGCAGTACTTC. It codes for CSASSGSSYEQYF.